Sequencing of this T cell receptor beta chain was carried out in a study of early T cells in non-severe SARS-CoV-2 infection listed by TCRdb under 2021. With regard to the full study: Because TCR sequencing relied on bulk RNA taken from unsorted whole blood, pairing of alpha and beta chains was not possible. Study-wide conclusions, independent of this receptor: Matching against VDJdb was skewed toward anti-spike CD8 responses, likely underestimated virus-specific expansions, and missed private and CD4 specificities.

The CDR3, from cysteine to phenylalanine, totals 13 residues. Only the CDR3 DNA is retained, 39 bases long and in frame from the first base. According to the germline V gene, CDR1 reads MNHEY and CDR2 reads SVGAGI. The junction carries 11 bases between V and J, which are trimmed by 5 bases and 6 bases respectively. To prepare the library, 5' RACE was applied. Reads for this sample came from a NextSeq 500. To correct for sequencing error and PCR bias, the TCR library protocol tagged individual cDNA molecules with unique molecular identifiers. Both TCR alpha and beta chains were sequenced, and tight co-correlation was observed between alpha and beta sequence abundances in each sample. The paper's processing steps were these. Decombinator V4 was used to annotate the V gene, J gene and CDR3 of the TCR sequences. Expanded TCRs were defined as changing significantly between any two time points under a Poisson model with p below 0.0001. TCR abundances were normalised to the total number of TCRs sequenced per sample and were expressed as counts per million. MAIT TCRs were defined by TRAV1-2 paired with TRAJ12, TRAJ20 or TRAJ33, and iNKT TCRs by TRAV10 paired with TRAJ18. A search of VDJdb, accessed on 1 November 2021, was run for TCRs annotated to CMV, EBV and SARS-CoV-2, with TCRs annotated for multiple antigens excluded. In TCRdb, the public reads were trimmed at Q25 with fastp and aligned with MiXCR, with productive beta chains retained. Identical CDR3 proteins give one entry, which carries the most common genes and DNA. The V and J calls come from TCRdb's annotation, not from the publication. The sample includes about 57,000 distinct CDR3 sequences, with approximately 12% observed a single time. Jointly, the top ten make up approximately 4.8% of the sample.

The study was a case-control design nested within a healthcare worker cohort in London, UK, with weekly nasopharyngeal swab PCR tests and blood sampling. Between 23 and 31 March 2020, the week of the UK lockdown, healthcare workers were enrolled and then followed up weekly for as long as 16 weeks. The table lists this clonotype with many counts. Its target antigen remains unknown. No quality values exist for individual bases; no much larger clone is one base distant. This TCR came from an adult who was a healthcare worker with PCR-confirmed SARS-CoV-2 infection or an uninfected control (not recorded which). The specimen was whole blood. The rearranged segments are TRBV6-5 and TRBJ1-5; the D gene is possibly TRBD1, with 5 bases matching. The CDR3 region reads CASSQGWGQPQHF. At the DNA level, the sequence is TGTGCCAGCAGTCAGGGTTGGGGTCAGCCCCAGCATTTT.